What follows are 6 T cell receptor beta chains derived from one specimen sequenced in a study of vaccination effects on CD4 cells after COVID-19. Expansion with viral peptide pools was applied to antigen-specific CD4+ T cells by the ViraFEST assay prior to sequencing. The culture ran for 10 days before CD4+ T cells were isolated. Every participant took two doses of the BNT162b2 or mRNA-1273 vaccine. Sequencing was performed with immunoSEQ multiplex PCR; in TCRdb, only in-frame clones are kept and a portion is missing. The profile covers about 66,000 clones, with roughly 80% appearing a single time and 0.75% to 1% taken by the ten largest. No antigens are known for them. The specimen was CD4+ T cells from PBMCs cultured with HCoV-OC43 spike peptides, collected after COVID-19 vaccination. Subset meaning: HCoV-OC43 spike overlapping peptide pool stimulation. The receptors derive from a human donor who received a COVID-19 vaccine.

The rearrangement joins TRBV7-2 to TRBJ1-1; 9 bases line up with TRBD1. Germline-derived CDR1 and CDR2 are SGHTA and FQGNSA. V lost 4 bases, J lost 11 bases, and 8 bases stayed unmatched. CDR3 length: 13 amino acids. The CDR3 loop reads CASSWRGQGEAFF. The DNA for the CDR3 is TGTGCCAGCAGCTGGAGGGGACAGGGAGAGGCTTTCTTT.

CDR3 nucleotides: TGTGCCAGCAGTGTGGCAACAGGGGTTGGGGCCACTAATGAGCAGTTCTTC. It is translated as CASSVATGVGATNEQFF. The chain has TRBV2 and TRBJ2-1; 7 positions agree with TRBD1. V lost 4 bases to trimming and J lost 7 bases; unmatched junction nucleotides: 16. In germline, CDR1 is SNHLY, CDR2 FYNNEI. CDR3 length: 17 amino acids.

The gene calls are TRBV2 and TRBJ2-5, with TRBD1 matching over 8 bases. Trimming removed 7 bases from V and 5 bases from J; junction bases left unmatched: 9. From germline, CDR1 is SNHLY and CDR2 FYNNEI. The CDR3 is 14 residues long. The CDR3 here is CASTRTGNGETQYF. DNA for the CDR3: TGTGCCAGCACGAGGACAGGGAACGGGGAGACCCAGTACTTC.

The chain links TRBV6-4 to TRBJ1-3, with D unclear. Looked up from germline, CDR1 is MRHNA and CDR2 is SNTAGT. Deletions cut 0 bases from V and 2 bases from J, with 20 bases between. This CDR3 region has 19 residues. CDR3 residues: CASSDSREERAFTGNTIYF. The CDR3 DNA reads as TGTGCCAGCAGTGACTCTCGGGAGGAGAGGGCCTTTACTGGAAACACCATATATTTT.

V usage is TRBV29-1 and J usage is TRBJ1-2; possible D gene TRBD1, 5 bases. V lost 8 bases and J 8 bases, leaving 15 bases between the germline ends. The CDR3 has 11 residues. The germline CDR1 and CDR2 sequences are SQVTM and ANQGSEA. The DNA for the CDR3 is TGCAGCATCTTCAGGGAAGGCGGCTACACCTTC. Amino acid sequence: CSIFREGGYTF.

This clone has only a few counts. J is TRBJ1-5 and V is TRBV28; weak D call: TRBD1 (5 bases). V gave up 2 bases and J gave up 1 base, with 9 bases separating them. Per germline, CDR1 MDHEN and CDR2 SYDVKM. CDR3 length: 15 amino acids. CDR3 nucleotide sequence: TGTGCCAGCAGTTTACAGGGAAGGAGCAATCAGCCCCAGCATTTT. Translation gives CASSLQGRSNQPQHF.